This is a list of T cell receptor beta chains from one sample in a study of cytomegalovirus exposure and HLA in healthy donors. Profiled with immunoSEQ multiplex PCR; TCRdb holds only in-frame clones, not every one. The data contain roughly 140,000 clones, about 80% of them singletons. The specimen was PBMCs. These TCRs come from a male donor in good health and CMV-seronegative. CDR3s include the opening cysteine and the closing phenylalanine or tryptophan. Each record gives: J gene, V gene, D gene, clone size, CDR3 protein, CDR3 DNA. A D gene is named only where the DNA matches it firmly. Where a row states a size, it is once, few, many or the class of an expanded clone; other rows omit it.

TRBJ2-1 TRBV7-2 - - CASTRESSYNEQFF TGTGCCAGCACCCGGGAGAGCTCCTACAATGAGCAGTTCTTC
TRBJ2-7 TRBV6-6 TRBD1 - CASSPVGGGSYEQYF TGTGCCAGCAGTCCCGTAGGGGGCGGCTCCTACGAGCAGTACTTC
TRBJ1-1 TRBV11-3 - few CASSLDQGTEAFF TGTGCCAGCAGCTTAGATCAGGGCACTGAAGCTTTCTTT
TRBJ2-7 TRBV5-1 TRBD1 - CASSLEGTGTYEQYF TGCGCCAGCAGCTTAGAGGGGACAGGTACCTACGAGCAGTACTTC
TRBJ2-5 TRBV2 TRBD2 - CASSPRTSGGAETQYF TGTGCCAGCAGTCCTCGGACTAGCGGGGGGGCGGAGACCCAGTACTTC
TRBJ1-6 TRBV19 TRBD1 once CASRPGTANSPLHF TGTGCCAGTAGACCCGGGACAGCCAATTCACCCCTCCACTTT
TRBJ1-4 TRBV9 TRBD1 - CASSLQGAPIEKLFF TGTGCCAGCAGCTTACAGGGGGCGCCGATAGAAAAACTGTTTTTT
TRBJ1-2 TRBV19 - - CASSILPLSSYGYTF TGTGCCAGTAGTATTTTACCCCTTAGCAGCTATGGCTACACCTTC
TRBJ2-3 TRBV7-2 TRBD2 - CASSDLAGGPGQYF TGTGCCAGCAGCGATCTAGCGGGGGGGCCAGGGCAGTATTTT
TRBJ1-1 TRBV10-3 - - CAISDRGGNTEAFF TGTGCCATCAGTGACCGGGGGGGAAACACTGAAGCTTTCTTT
TRBJ2-1 TRBV2 TRBD2 - CASRGGTSDYNEQFF TGTGCCAGCAGGGGGGGGACTAGCGACTACAATGAGCAGTTCTTC
TRBJ2-7 TRBV9 TRBD2 - CASSGPGGYEQYF TGTGCCAGCAGCGGTCCGGGAGGCTACGAGCAGTACTTC
TRBJ1-6 TRBV2 - few CASRDSRTSPLHF TGTGCCAGCCGGGACTCGAGAACTTCACCCCTCCACTTT
TRBJ1-4 TRBV19 - - CASSIHPGPATNEKLFF TGTGCCAGTAGTATTCACCCAGGCCCAGCAACTAATGAAAAACTGTTTTTT
TRBJ2-7 TRBV6-5 TRBD2 - CASSLGLANEQYF TGTGCCAGCAGTTTGGGACTAGCGAATGAGCAGTACTTC
TRBJ1-2 TRBV6-1 - - CASSDVVTSGRYGYTF TGTGCCAGCAGTGACGTCGTCACCAGTGGGAGATATGGCTACACCTTC
TRBJ2-7 TRBV7-2 TRBD2 - CASSRGLAGSRSYEQYF TGTGCCAGCAGTCGCGGACTAGCGGGGTCACGCTCCTACGAGCAGTACTTC
TRBJ2-6 TRBV7-2 TRBD1 - CASSPDRDPGANVLTF TGTGCCAGCAGCCCTGACAGGGACCCTGGGGCCAACGTCCTGACTTTC
TRBJ2-2 TRBV5-1 - - CASSFWGAGELFF TGCGCCAGCAGCTTCTGGGGGGCCGGGGAGCTGTTTTTT
TRBJ2-7 TRBV5-1 - - CASSLVTGVYEQYF TGCGCCAGCAGCTTGGTTACAGGAGTATACGAGCAGTACTTC
TRBJ2-7 TRBV4-1 TRBD2 - CASSPGLADYEQYF TGCGCCAGCAGCCCCGGACTAGCGGACTACGAGCAGTACTTC
TRBJ2-7 TRBV10-3 - few CAIRVDLGSSNEQYF TGTGCCATCAGGGTCGATTTAGGTAGCAGTAACGAGCAGTACTTC
TRBJ2-2 TRBV25-1 TRBD1 few CASRSGTVNTGELFF TGTGCCAGCAGAAGTGGGACAGTGAACACCGGGGAGCTGTTTTTT
TRBJ1-2 TRBV27 - - CASSFGQGYGYTF TGTGCCAGCAGTTTCGGGCAGGGCTATGGCTACACCTTC
TRBJ1-2 TRBV4-1 - - CASSPQGAGNYGYTF TGCGCCAGCAGCCCCCAAGGGGCAGGGAACTATGGCTACACCTTC
TRBJ1-1 TRBV5-1 - - CASSSDGENTEAFF TGCGCCAGCAGCTCCGACGGAGAGAACACTGAAGCTTTCTTT
TRBJ2-1 TRBV28 TRBD2 - CASSSSGEGGRYNEQFF TGTGCCAGCAGTTCTAGCGGGGAGGGGGGAAGGTACAATGAGCAGTTCTTC
TRBJ2-3 TRBV6-5 - - CASSWAHGTDTQYF TGTGCCAGCAGTTGGGCCCACGGCACAGATACGCAGTATTTT
TRBJ2-7 TRBV5-1 TRBD2 - CASSLAGLAGSYEQYF TGCGCCAGCAGCTTGGCCGGGTTAGCGGGTTCCTACGAGCAGTACTTC
TRBJ2-3 TRBV7-9 - - CASSPLVYNPDTQYF TGTGCCAGCAGCCCTCTGGTCTATAATCCAGATACGCAGTATTTT
TRBJ2-7 TRBV29-1 TRBD2 - CSVRGRGGYEQYF TGCAGCGTCCGAGGACGGGGGGGCTACGAGCAGTACTTC
TRBJ2-3 TRBV7-2 - once CASSLERASTDTQYF TGTGCCAGCAGCTTAGAGCGGGCGAGCACAGATACGCAGTATTTT
TRBJ1-2 TRBV7-9 TRBD1 - CASSSDREGYGYTF TGTGCCAGCAGCTCGGACAGGGAGGGCTATGGCTACACCTTC
TRBJ2-7 TRBV29-1 TRBD2 - CSVAASGYEQYF TGCAGCGTTGCGGCTAGCGGATACGAGCAGTACTTC
TRBJ2-7 TRBV7-9 - few CSSSLLASEQYF TGTTCCAGCAGCCTCCTAGCGTCCGAGCAGTACTTC
TRBJ2-3 TRBV11-1 - few CASRNGDTQYF TGTGCCAGCAGGAACGGGGATACGCAGTATTTT
TRBJ2-7 TRBV6-5 TRBD1 - CASSLDRGPYEQYF TGTGCCAGCAGCTTGGACAGGGGCCCATACGAGCAGTACTTC
TRBJ2-2 TRBV29-1 TRBD2 - CSVGGLAGALDTGELFF TGCAGCGTAGGAGGACTAGCGGGAGCCCTCGACACCGGGGAGCTGTTTTTT
TRBJ2-5 TRBV11-2 TRBD1 - CASSHGTGGKETQYF TGTGCCAGCAGCCATGGGACAGGGGGAAAAGAGACCCAGTACTTC
TRBJ1-2 TRBV6-4 - - CASYRENYGYTF TGTGCCAGTTACAGGGAAAACTATGGCTACACCTTC
TRBJ2-5 TRBV6-5 - - CASTESGKETQYF TGTGCCAGCACCGAGTCAGGGAAGGAGACCCAGTACTTC
TRBJ1-2 TRBV7-2 TRBD1 - CASSDQGAGHYGYTF TGTGCCAGCAGCGACCAGGGGGCAGGACACTATGGCTACACCTTC
TRBJ2-2 TRBV5-6 TRBD2 once CASSPIGLAGVAGELFF TGTGCCAGCAGCCCCATCGGCCTAGCGGGAGTAGCCGGGGAGCTGTTTTTT
TRBJ1-5 TRBV7-2 TRBD1 - CASSLITGAGQPQHF TGTGCCAGCAGCTTAATAACAGGGGCAGGGCAGCCCCAGCATTTT
TRBJ1-2 TRBV6-1 - - CASSALRTDLNYGYTF TGTGCCAGCAGTGCGCTGCGGACAGATCTAAACTATGGCTACACCTTC
TRBJ1-2 TRBV18 - - CASSPPAGNYGYTF TGTGCCAGCTCACCACCGGCAGGGAACTATGGCTACACCTTC
TRBJ1-1 TRBV9 - - CASSSGWLNTEAFF TGTGCCAGCAGCTCAGGTTGGTTGAACACTGAAGCTTTCTTT
TRBJ1-1 TRBV6-5 - - CASSYVVQGNTEAFF TGTGCCAGCAGTTACGTCGTACAGGGGAACACTGAAGCTTTCTTT
TRBJ2-7 TRBV29-1 - few CSVDGGTALEQYF TGCAGCGTTGACGGGGGTACAGCTTTAGAGCAGTACTTC
TRBJ2-2 TRBV29-1 TRBD1 - CSARTGGTGELFF TGCAGCGCACGGACAGGTGGTACCGGGGAGCTGTTTTTT
TRBJ1-2 TRBV7-8 - - CASSLNEAYGYTF TGTGCCAGCAGCTTAAATGAAGCCTATGGCTACACCTTC
TRBJ2-5 TRBV20-1 TRBD2 - CIVAGEETQYF TGCATCGTAGCGGGGGAGGAGACCCAGTACTTC
TRBJ1-5 TRBV21-1 - - CASRSRDRFINQPQHF TGTGCCAGCAGGAGCCGGGACAGATTTATAAATCAGCCCCAGCATTTT
TRBJ1-4 TRBV10-3 - - CAISESADRWEKLFF TGTGCCATCAGTGAGTCAGCGGACAGATGGGAAAAACTGTTTTTT
TRBJ2-1 TRBV11-2 TRBD2 - CASSRLRGGYYNEQFF TGTGCCAGCAGCCGCCTCCGCGGGGGGTACTACAATGAGCAGTTCTTC
TRBJ1-2 TRBV5-4 TRBD1 - CASSLDRQGAGGYTF TGTGCCAGCAGCTTGGATCGACAGGGGGCCGGTGGCTACACCTTC
TRBJ1-1 TRBV5-4 TRBD1 - CASSVDRGSTEAFF TGTGCCAGCAGCGTGGACAGGGGGAGCACTGAAGCTTTCTTT